This is a list of T cell receptor beta chains from one sample in a study of technical replicates of blood from a handful of donors. Libraries were prepared by immunoSEQ multiplex PCR; TCRdb keeps only in-frame clonotypes and omits some of them. This sample carries more than 95,000 clones, approximately 95% of them seen once, and the ten largest clones take 0.21%. The sequencing sample was made of T cells isolated from PBMCs. The receptor source for this set is a human donor in good health. The CDR3 runs from the conserved cysteine through the conserved F or W. The D gene is left open where the match is weak. Clone size appears in some rows only: once, few, many, or a class for an expanded clone.

j_gene	v_gene	d_gene	abundance	CDR3nt	CDR3aa
TRBJ2-3	TRBV5-6	TRBD2	NA	TGTGCCAGCAGCCCCCTCCTAGCGGCAGTCACAGATACGCAGTATTTT	CASSPLLAAVTDTQYF
TRBJ2-7	TRBV6-1	TRBD2	once	TGTGCCAGCAGTGACTCGGTAGCGGGGGACTACGAGCAGTACTTC	CASSDSVAGDYEQYF
TRBJ2-7	TRBV19	TRBD1	NA	TGTGCCACTTCGACAGGGCCCTACGAGCAGTACTTC	CATSTGPYEQYF
TRBJ2-5	TRBV6-6	TRBD2	NA	TGTGCCAGCAGCGTATCCTCGGGGGGGCGGGAGACCCAGTACTTC	CASSVSSGGRETQYF
TRBJ1-2	TRBV7-9	NA	NA	TGTGCCAGCAGCTTAGAAACAGTTACCTTCTATGGCTACACCTTC	CASSLETVTFYGYTF
TRBJ1-1	TRBV27	NA	once	TGTGCCAGCAGTCCTCTAATCAGGAACACCGCCGGGAACACTGAAGCTTTCTTT	CASSPLIRNTAGNTEAFF
TRBJ2-2	TRBV10-3	TRBD2	NA	TGTGCCAGCTCGGGGGGTTTCGCGAACACCGGGGAGCTGTTTTTT	CASSGGFANTGELFF
TRBJ2-3	TRBV18	TRBD2	NA	TGTGCCAGCTCACCCGGACTAGTCACAGAAACGCAGTATTTT	CASSPGLVTETQYF
TRBJ1-2	TRBV15	TRBD1	NA	TGTGCCACCAGCACAAGAAACAGGGGGGCCGAGGGCTACACCTTC	CATSTRNRGAEGYTF
TRBJ1-4	TRBV5-1	NA	NA	TGCGCCAGCAGCCCTGACGGCAGGGAAGGTGAAAAACTGTTTTTT	CASSPDGREGEKLFF
TRBJ2-3	TRBV9	TRBD2	NA	TGTGCCAGCAGCGCCGACGAGACTAGCGGGATCCCCACAGATACGCAGTATTTT	CASSADETSGIPTDTQYF
TRBJ1-1	TRBV11-3	NA	few	TGTGCCAGCAGCTTCAGGGTTACGAACACTGAAGCTTTCTTT	CASSFRVTNTEAFF
TRBJ2-5	TRBV27	NA	NA	TGTGCCAGCAGTAACCACGTTAGCGGCGGAAGTGGGACCCAGTACTTC	CASSNHVSGGSGTQYF
TRBJ1-2	TRBV7-9	TRBD1	NA	TGTGCCAGCAGCTTCCGGTTGGGACAGGGGGTAAATAACTATGGCTACACCTTC	CASSFRLGQGVNNYGYTF
TRBJ2-3	TRBV27	TRBD1	NA	TGTGCCAGCAGTCTACAGAGGGGGCTCTACACAGATACGCAGTATTTT	CASSLQRGLYTDTQYF
TRBJ1-1	TRBV11-2	NA	NA	TGTGCCAGCAGCTCCCGACAGCTTTTGAACACTGAAGCTTTCTTT	CASSSRQLLNTEAFF
TRBJ2-3	TRBV25-1	TRBD1	once	TGTGCCAGCAGTGTCTCGACAGGGGGCAGGGATACGCAGTATTTT	CASSVSTGGRDTQYF
TRBJ2-1	TRBV28	TRBD2	NA	TGTGCCAGCACTCGGACTAGCCTGAATGAGCAGTTCTTC	CASTRTSLNEQFF
TRBJ2-7	TRBV5-1	NA	NA	TGCGCCAGCAGTGCCTGGGGGGACGAGCAGTACTTC	CASSAWGDEQYF
TRBJ1-5	TRBV6-1	NA	NA	TGTGCCAGCAGTGAAGAGGGGGGGAATCAGCCCCAGCATTTT	CASSEEGGNQPQHF
TRBJ1-1	TRBV7-2	NA	once	TGTGCCAGCACCGTTGGAGGGTTTGCGACTGAAGCTTTCTTT	CASTVGGFATEAFF
TRBJ2-3	TRBV10-1	TRBD1	NA	TGCGCCAGCAGCGAGACAGGGCACACAGATACGCAGTATTTT	CASSETGHTDTQYF
TRBJ2-2	TRBV28	TRBD2	NA	TGTGCCAGCAGTTTTCTCAGCGGGAGAGGCACCGGGGAGCTGTTTTTT	CASSFLSGRGTGELFF